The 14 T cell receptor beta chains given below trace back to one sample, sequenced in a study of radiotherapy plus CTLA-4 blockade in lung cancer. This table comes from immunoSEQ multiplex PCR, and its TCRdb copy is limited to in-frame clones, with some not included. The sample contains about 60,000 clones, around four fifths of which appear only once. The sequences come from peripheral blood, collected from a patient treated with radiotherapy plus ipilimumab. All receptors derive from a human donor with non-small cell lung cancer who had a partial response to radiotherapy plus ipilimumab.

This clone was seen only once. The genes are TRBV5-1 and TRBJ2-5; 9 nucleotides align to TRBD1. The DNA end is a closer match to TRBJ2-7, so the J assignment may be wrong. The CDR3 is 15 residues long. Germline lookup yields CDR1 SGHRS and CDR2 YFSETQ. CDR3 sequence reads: CASSWGTGSSTEQYF. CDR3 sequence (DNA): TGCGCCAGCAGCTGGGGGACAGGGTCCTCTACCGAGCAGTACTTC.

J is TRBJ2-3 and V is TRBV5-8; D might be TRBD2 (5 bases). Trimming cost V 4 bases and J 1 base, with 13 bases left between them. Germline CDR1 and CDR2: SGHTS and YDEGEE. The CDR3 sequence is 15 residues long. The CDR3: CASSPGLSRTDTQYF. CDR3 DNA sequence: TGTGCCAGCAGCCCCGGACTGTCTCGCACAGATACGCAGTATTTT.

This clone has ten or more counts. The CDR3 DNA reads TGTGCCAGCAGCTTACAAGGGACAGGGACCTCTGGGGCCAACGTCCTGACTTTC. Protein: CASSLQGTGTSGANVLTF. This chain uses TRBV7-9 with TRBJ2-6; 9 positions agree with TRBD1. Germline CDR1 reads SEHNR; CDR2 reads FQNEAQ (reference sequence). J gave up 0 bases and V 2 bases, and 5 bases lay outside the gene matches. The CDR3 sequence is 18 residues long.

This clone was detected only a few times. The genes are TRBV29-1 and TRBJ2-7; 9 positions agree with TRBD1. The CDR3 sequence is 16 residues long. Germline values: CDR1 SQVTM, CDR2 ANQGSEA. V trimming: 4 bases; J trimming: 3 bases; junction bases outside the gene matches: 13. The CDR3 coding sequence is TGCAGCGTTGTGGTATGGACAGGGGTGGATCGCTACGAGCAGTACTTC. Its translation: CSVVVWTGVDRYEQYF.

CDR3 residues: CSGGQLHEQYF. In nucleotides, the CDR3 is TGCAGCGGGGGACAGCTTCACGAGCAGTACTTC. This sequence joins TRBV29-1 and TRBJ2-7, with 7 bases fitting TRBD1. This CDR3 is built from 11 residues. Trimming at V came to 7 bases and at J to 5 bases, leaving 5 bases not matched to a gene. Germline V gives CDR1 SQVTM, CDR2 ANQGSEA.

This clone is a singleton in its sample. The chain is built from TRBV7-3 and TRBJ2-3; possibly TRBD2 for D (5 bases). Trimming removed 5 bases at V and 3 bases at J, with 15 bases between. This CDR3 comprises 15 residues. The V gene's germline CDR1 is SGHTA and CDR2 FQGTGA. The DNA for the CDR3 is TGTGCCAGCAGCCCTAGCCTACCTCTGACAGATACGCAGTATTTT. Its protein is CASSPSLPLTDTQYF.

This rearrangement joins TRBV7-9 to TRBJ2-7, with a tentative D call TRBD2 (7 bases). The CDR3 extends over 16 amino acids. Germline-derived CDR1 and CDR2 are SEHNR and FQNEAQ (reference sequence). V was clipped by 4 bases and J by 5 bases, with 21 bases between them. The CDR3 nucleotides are TGTGCCAGCAGCTCAACCCAAAGGGGGGGGTTACACGAGCAGTACTTC. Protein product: CASSSTQRGGLHEQYF.

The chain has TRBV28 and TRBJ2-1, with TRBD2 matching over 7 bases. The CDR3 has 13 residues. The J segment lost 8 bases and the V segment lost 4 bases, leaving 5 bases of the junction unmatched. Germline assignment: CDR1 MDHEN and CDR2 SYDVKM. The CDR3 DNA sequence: TGTGCCAGCAGTTATTGGGGGGGGGATGAGCAGTTCTTC. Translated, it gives CASSYWGGDEQFF.

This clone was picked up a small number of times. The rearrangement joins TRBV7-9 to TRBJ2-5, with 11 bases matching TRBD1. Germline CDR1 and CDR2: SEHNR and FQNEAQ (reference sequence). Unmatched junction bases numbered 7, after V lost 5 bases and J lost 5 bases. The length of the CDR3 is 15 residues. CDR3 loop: CASSRIGDRGETQYF. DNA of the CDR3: TGTGCCAGCAGCCGAATAGGGGACAGGGGGGAGACCCAGTACTTC.

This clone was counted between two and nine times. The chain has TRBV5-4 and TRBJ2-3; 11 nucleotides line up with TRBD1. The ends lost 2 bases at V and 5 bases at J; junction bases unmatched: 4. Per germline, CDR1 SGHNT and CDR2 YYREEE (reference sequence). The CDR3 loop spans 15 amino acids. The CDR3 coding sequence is TGTGCCAGCAGCTTACGGACAGGGGGCGTAGATACGCAGTATTTT. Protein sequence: CASSLRTGGVDTQYF.

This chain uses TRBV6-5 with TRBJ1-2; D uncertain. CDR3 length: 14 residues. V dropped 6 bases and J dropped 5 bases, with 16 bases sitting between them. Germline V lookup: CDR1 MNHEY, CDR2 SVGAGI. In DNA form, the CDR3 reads TGTGCCAGCAGCTCAGCGCTTCTCCAATATGGCTACACCTTC. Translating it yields CASSSALLQYGYTF.

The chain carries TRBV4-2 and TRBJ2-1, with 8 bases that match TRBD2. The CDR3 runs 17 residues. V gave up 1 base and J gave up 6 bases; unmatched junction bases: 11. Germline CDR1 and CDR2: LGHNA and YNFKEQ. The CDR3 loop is CASSQVGAGGGGNEQFF. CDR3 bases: TGTGCCAGCAGCCAAGTGGGCGCGGGGGGAGGGGGCAATGAGCAGTTCTTC.

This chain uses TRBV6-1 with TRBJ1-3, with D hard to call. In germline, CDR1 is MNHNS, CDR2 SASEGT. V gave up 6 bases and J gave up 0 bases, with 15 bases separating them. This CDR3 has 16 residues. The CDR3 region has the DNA TGTGCCAGCAGCGAAATGTCGGGAAGCTCTGGAAACACCATATATTTT. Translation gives CASSEMSGSSGNTIYF.

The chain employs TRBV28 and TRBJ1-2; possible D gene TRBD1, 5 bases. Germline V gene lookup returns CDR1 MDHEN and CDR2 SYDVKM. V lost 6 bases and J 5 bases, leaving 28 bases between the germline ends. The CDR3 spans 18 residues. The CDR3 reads CASSLTLPFSSSGYGYTF. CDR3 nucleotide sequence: TGTGCCAGCAGCTTGACCCTCCCCTTTAGCAGTTCAGGGTATGGCTACACCTTC.